The sequence of this T cell receptor (beta chain) was determined in a study of OX40 agonist ivuxolimab in advanced cancers. At the level of the study: The patients received agonistic anti-OX40 (CD134) antibody ivuxolimab. Study-wide points: Expanded clones were, on average, more numerous in CD8+ T cells than in CD4+.

A word on this clone: The antigen is undetermined.

Profiling relied on immunoSEQ multiplex PCR, and the TCRdb table lists in-frame clones only, not all of them. The sample holds around 80,000 clones; more than 85% are singletons and the top ten take under 3%. CDR1 and CDR2 from the germline V gene are SGDLS and YYNGEE. The CDR3 is made up of 15 amino acids. Unmatched junction bases numbered 6, after V lost 0 bases and J lost 6 bases. The source of this sequence is an adult with an advanced solid tumor such as melanoma, head and neck, liver or kidney cancer. The sequences come from CD4+ or CD8+ T cells sorted from blood, collected in a trial of the OX40 agonist ivuxolimab. V is TRBV9 and J is TRBJ1-5, with 7 bases identical to TRBD1. CDR3 region: CASSVEGGGGQPQHF. CDR3 bases: TGTGCCAGCAGCGTAGAAGGAGGGGGCGGTCAGCCCCAGCATTTT.